The sequence of this T cell receptor (beta chain) was determined in a study of human T cells and chemical hapten exposure. Study-level background: Reading of the patch tests, which applied 0.01% DPC to the upper back, occurred at 6 days.

As to time point: pre-sensitization, week 0. The treatment denotes: therapeutic diphenylcyclopropenone sensitization with weekly scalp DPC. RNA extraction used unfractionated whole blood as the source of total RNA. TCRdb ran MiXCR on the RACE reads and lists one entry per CDR3 protein. The table includes 200,000 to 300,000 distinct CDR3 sequences, about 9.4% detected once. The CDR3 totals 16 residues. V was clipped by 3 bases and J by 3 bases, with 15 bases between them. Germline V CDR1 and CDR2: SGHRS, YFSETQ. This clonotype has only a few counts. This chain joins TRBV5-1 and TRBJ2-2; possible D gene TRBD2, 5 bases. The clonotype comes from a woman aged 40-49 years with alopecia areata. Some clones in this sample may be carry-over from other donors' samples. The material was whole blood, obtained in connection with sensitization to the hapten diphenylcyclopropenone (DPC). This CDR3 reads CASSSDGRGYTGELFF. The CDR3 DNA reads TGCGCCAGCAGCTCTGACGGTCGAGGGTACACCGGGGAGCTGTTTTTT.